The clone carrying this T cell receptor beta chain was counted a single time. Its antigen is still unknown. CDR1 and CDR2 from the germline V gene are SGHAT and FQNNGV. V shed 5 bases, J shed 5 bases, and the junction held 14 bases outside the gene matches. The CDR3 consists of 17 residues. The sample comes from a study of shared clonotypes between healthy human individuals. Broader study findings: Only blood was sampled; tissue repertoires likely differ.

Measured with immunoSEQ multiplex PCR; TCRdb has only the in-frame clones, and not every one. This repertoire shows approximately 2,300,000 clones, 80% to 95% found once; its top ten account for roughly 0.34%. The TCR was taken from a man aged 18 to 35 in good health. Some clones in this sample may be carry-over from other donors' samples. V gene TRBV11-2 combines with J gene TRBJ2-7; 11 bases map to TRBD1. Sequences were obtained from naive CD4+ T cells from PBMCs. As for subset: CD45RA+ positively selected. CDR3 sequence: CASSQLARDRGSHEQYF. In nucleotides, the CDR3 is TGTGCCAGCAGCCAGTTGGCCCGGGACAGGGGGTCCCACGAGCAGTACTTC.